This T cell receptor (beta chain) was identified in a study of T cells in Graves' hyperthyroidism and ophthalmopathy. Across the whole study: Peripheral blood was collected at initial diagnosis, before any treatment. Study-level points and caveats: Appearing also in blood were most of the thyroid clonotypes expanded above 0.001.

The CDR3 is 15 residues long. V lost 7 bases, J lost 3 bases, and 16 bases lay in between. Germline CDR1 reads LNHDA; CDR2 reads SQIVND (reference sequence). TCR beta CDR3 region amplification was performed from RNA transcripts. First-round RT-PCR targeting the TCR CDR3 was performed with the HTBI primer set. TCRdb passed the multiplex PCR reads through MiXCR, listing each CDR3 protein once. The repertoire consists of about 680,000 distinct CDR3 sequences, with around a third occurring once and the leading ten covering less than 35%. Of note for this clonotype: Its antigen remains unknown.

The chain couples TRBV19 to TRBJ1-5; no reliable D call. Material for sequencing was blood. The sequence was collected from a woman between 35 and 50 years old with Graves' hyperthyroidism. The CDR3 region has the DNA TGTGCCAGTACCCGTCTTGGCGGAGCCAATCAGCCCCAGCATTTT. Protein product: CASTRLGGANQPQHF.